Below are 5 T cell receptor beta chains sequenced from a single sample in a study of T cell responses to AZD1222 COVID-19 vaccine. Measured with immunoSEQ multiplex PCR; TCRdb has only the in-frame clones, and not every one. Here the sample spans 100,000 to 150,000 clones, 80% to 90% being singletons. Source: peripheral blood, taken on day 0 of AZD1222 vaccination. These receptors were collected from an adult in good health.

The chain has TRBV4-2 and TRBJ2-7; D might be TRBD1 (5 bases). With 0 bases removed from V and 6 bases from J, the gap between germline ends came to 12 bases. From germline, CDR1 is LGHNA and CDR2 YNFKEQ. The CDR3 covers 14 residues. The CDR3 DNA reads TGTGCCAGCAGCCAAGATAAGGGGAATGGCGAGCAGTACTTC. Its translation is CASSQDKGNGEQYF.

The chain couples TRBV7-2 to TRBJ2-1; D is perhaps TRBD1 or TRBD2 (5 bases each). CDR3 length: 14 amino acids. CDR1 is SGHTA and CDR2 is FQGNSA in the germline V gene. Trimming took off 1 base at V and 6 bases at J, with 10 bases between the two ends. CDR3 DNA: TGTGCCAGCAGCTTAGTATCAGGGAGCAATGAGCAGTTCTTC. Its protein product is CASSLVSGSNEQFF. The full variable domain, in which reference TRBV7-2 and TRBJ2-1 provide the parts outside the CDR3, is GAGVSQSPSNKVTEKGKDVELRCDPISGHTALYWYRQSLGQGLEFLIYFQGNSAPDKSGLPSDRFSAERTGGSVSTLTIQRTQQEDSAVYLCASSLVSGSNEQFFGPGTRLTVL.

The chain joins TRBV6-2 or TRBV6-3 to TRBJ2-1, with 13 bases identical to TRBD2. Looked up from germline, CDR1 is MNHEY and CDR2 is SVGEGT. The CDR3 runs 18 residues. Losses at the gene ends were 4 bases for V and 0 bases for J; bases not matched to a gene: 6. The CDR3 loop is CASSWTSGGQGSYNEQFF. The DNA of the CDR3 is TGTGCCAGCAGTTGGACTAGCGGGGGCCAGGGCTCCTACAATGAGCAGTTCTTC.

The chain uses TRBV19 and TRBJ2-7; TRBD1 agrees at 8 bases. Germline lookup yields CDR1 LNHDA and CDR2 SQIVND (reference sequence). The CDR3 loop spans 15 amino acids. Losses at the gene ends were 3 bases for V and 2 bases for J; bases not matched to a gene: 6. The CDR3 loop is CASSIGTGLTYEQYF. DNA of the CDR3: TGTGCCAGTAGTATTGGGACAGGCCTAACCTACGAGCAGTACTTC.

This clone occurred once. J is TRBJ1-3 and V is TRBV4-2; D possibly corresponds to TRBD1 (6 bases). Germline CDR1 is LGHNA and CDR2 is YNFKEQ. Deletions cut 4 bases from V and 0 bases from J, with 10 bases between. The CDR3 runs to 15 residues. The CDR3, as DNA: TGTGCCAGCAGCCGCTTGGACAGCTCTGGAAACACCATATATTTT. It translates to CASSRLDSSGNTIYF.